Sequencing of this T cell receptor delta chain was carried out in a study of gamma-delta T cells after stem cell transplantation. This clone was observed a few times. The likely explanation is a read error, given a far larger clone one base away. Other DNA sequences in this specimen translate into the identical CDR3. TCRdb redid the clone calls on the RT-PCR reads with CATT. The repertoire holds roughly 1,200 delta-chain clones, with 2.7% as singletons. This CDR3 comprises 17 residues. With 7 bases clipped from V and 3 bases from J, the junction kept 18 bases outside the gene matches. The germline V gene encodes CDR1 GEAIGNYY and CDR2 EKD.

Sequencing was done on a sample of gamma-delta T cells. The receptor's source is a human donor. It is not recorded whose cells these are; they may come from a transplant donor. The J gene is TRDJ1, the V gene TRDV2; 8 positions match TRDD3. The CDR3 protein is CACNPLGDWPVADKLIF. Written as DNA, the CDR3 is TGTGCCTGCAACCCTTTGGGGGATTGGCCGGTGGCCGATAAACTCATCTTT.